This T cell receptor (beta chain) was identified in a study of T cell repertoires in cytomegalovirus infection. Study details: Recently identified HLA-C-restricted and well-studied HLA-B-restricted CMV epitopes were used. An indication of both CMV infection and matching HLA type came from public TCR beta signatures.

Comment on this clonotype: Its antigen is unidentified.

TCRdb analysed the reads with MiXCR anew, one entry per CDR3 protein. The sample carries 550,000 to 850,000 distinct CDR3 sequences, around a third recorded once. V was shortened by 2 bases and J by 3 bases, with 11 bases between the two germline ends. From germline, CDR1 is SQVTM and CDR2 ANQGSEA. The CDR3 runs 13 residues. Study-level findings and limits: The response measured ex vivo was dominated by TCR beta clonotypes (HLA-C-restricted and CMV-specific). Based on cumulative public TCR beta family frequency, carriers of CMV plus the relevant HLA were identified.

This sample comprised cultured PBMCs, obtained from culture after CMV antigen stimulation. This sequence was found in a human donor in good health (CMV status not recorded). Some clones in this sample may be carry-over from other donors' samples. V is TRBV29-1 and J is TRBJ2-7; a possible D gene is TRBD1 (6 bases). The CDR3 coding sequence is TGCAGCGTTGAACCCACAGGGAGCTACGAGCAGTACTTC. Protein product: CSVEPTGSYEQYF.